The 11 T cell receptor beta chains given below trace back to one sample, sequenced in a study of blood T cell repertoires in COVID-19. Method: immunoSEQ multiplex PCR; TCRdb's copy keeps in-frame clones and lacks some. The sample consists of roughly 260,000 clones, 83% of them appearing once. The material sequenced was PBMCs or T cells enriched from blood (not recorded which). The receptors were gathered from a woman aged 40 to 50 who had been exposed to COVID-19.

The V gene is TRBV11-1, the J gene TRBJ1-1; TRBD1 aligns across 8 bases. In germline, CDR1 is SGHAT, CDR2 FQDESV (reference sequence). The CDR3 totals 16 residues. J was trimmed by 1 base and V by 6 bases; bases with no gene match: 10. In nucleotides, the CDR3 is TGTGCCAGCAGACCGACCGGGACAGGACCGAACACTGAAGCTTTCTTT. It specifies CASRPTGTGPNTEAFF.

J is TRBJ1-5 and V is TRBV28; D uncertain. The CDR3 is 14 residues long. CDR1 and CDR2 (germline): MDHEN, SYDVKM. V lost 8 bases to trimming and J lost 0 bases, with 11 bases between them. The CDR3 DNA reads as TGTGCCAGCGTATCACGGTATAGCAATCAGCCCCAGCATTTT. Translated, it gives CASVSRYSNQPQHF.

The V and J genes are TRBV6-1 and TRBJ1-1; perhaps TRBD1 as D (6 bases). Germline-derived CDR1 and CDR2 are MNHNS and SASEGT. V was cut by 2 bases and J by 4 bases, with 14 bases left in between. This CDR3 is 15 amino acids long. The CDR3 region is CASSESVGAFTEAFF. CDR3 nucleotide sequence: TGTGCCAGCAGTGAAAGTGTGGGGGCTTTCACTGAAGCTTTCTTT.

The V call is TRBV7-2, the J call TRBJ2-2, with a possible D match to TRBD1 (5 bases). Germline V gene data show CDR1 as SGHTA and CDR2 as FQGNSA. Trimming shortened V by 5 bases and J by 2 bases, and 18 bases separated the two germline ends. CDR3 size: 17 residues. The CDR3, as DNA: TGTGCCAGCAGCCCGGCATATAGACAGACAAACACCGGGGAGCTGTTTTTT. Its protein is CASSPAYRQTNTGELFF. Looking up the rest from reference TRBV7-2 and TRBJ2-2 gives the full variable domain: GAGVSQSPSNKVTEKGKDVELRCDPISGHTALYWYRQSLGQGLEFLIYFQGNSAPDKSGLPSDRFSAERTGGSVSTLTIQRTQQEDSAVYLCASSPAYRQTNTGELFFGEGSRLTVL.

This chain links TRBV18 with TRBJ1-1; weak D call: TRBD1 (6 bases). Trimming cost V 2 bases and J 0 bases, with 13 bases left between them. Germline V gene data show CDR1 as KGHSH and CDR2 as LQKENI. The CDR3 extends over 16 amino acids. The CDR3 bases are TGTGCCAGCTCACCATGGTCAGGGGACCTGAACACTGAAGCTTTCTTT. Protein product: CASSPWSGDLNTEAFF. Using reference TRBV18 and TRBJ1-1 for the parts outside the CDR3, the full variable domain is NAGVMQNPRHLVRRRGQEARLRCSPMKGHSHVYWYRQLPEEGLKFMVYLQKENIIDESGMPKERFSAEFPKEGPSILRIQQVVRGDSAAYFCASSPWSGDLNTEAFFGQGTRLTVV.

CDR3 in DNA: TGCGCCAGCAGCTTGGCCGGAAGGGGCAGTACTTCACCCCTCCACTTT. This sequence encodes CASSLAGRGSTSPLHF. The V call is TRBV5-1, the J call TRBJ1-6; D perhaps matches TRBD1 (5 bases). Trimming cost V 0 bases and J 9 bases, with 16 bases left between them. This CDR3 has 16 amino acids. Germline CDR1 is SGHRS and CDR2 is YFSETQ.

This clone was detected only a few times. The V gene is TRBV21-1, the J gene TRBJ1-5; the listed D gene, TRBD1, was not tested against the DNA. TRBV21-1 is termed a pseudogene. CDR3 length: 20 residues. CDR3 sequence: CASSNWAGGQTTIANQPQHF. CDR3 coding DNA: TGTGCCAGCAGCAACTGGGCTGGGGGCCAGACTACCATAGCGAATCAGCCCCAGCATTTT.

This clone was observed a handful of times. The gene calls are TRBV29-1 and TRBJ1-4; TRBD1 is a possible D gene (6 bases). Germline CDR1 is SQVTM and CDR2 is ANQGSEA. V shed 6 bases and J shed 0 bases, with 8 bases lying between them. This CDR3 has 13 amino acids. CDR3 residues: CSVRTATNEKLFF. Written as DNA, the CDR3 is TGCAGCGTCCGGACAGCAACTAATGAAAAACTGTTTTTT.

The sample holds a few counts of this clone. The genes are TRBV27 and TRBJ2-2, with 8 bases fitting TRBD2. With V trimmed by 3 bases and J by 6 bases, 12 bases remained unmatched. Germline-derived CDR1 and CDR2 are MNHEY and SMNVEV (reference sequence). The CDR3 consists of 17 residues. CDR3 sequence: CASSFEWAGGYPGELFF. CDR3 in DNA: TGTGCCAGCAGTTTCGAATGGGCGGGGGGCTATCCCGGGGAGCTGTTTTTT.

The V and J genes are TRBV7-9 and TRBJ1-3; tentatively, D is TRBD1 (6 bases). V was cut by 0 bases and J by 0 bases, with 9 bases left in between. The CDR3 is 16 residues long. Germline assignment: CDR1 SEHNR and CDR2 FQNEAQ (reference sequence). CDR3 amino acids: CASSLAGQSSGNTIYF. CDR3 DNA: TGTGCCAGCAGCTTAGCGGGACAAAGCTCTGGAAACACCATATATTTT.

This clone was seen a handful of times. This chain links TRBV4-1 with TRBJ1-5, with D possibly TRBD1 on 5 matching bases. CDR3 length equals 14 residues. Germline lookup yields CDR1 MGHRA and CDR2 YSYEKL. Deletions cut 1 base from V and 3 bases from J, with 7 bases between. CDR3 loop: CASSQAGLNQPQHF. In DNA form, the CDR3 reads TGCGCCAGCAGCCAAGCAGGGCTCAATCAGCCCCAGCATTTT.